This TCR beta chain stems from a study of blood T cell repertoires in COVID-19. Study in general: Both acute and convalescent COVID-19 samples were obtained from the United States, Italy and Spain. T cells, B-cell-depleted T cells, or PBMCs provided the cDNA or gDNA that served as material.

TCRdb's copy holds only in-frame clones and misses some; the assay was immunoSEQ multiplex PCR. Of some 200,000 clones in the sample, around 84% were seen once. This clone occurred a few times. From germline, CDR1 is SGHRS and CDR2 YFSETQ. The V end was cut by 4 bases, the J end by 7 bases, with 15 bases between. The CDR3 spans 15 residues. The sample taken for sequencing was peripheral blood. This clonotype originated in a man aged 25-40 years with active or convalescent COVID-19. The rearrangement links TRBV5-1 to TRBJ1-6; possible D gene TRBD1, 5 bases. The CDR3 DNA reads TGCGCCAGCAGCCACGGATCTAAGGGGAATTCACCCCTCCACTTT. Amino acid sequence: CASSHGSKGNSPLHF.